Following are 6 T cell receptor beta chains from one sample sequenced in a study of T-cell memory formation after mild COVID-19. In TCRdb, the 5' RACE reads were re-called with MiXCR into one record per CDR3 protein. The sample lists under 200,000 distinct CDR3 sequences; around 10% were seen once. Sequenced: PBMCs or a T cell subset sorted from them (not recorded which). All receptors come from a man aged 18 to 29 who had mild COVID-19 (a few samples of this study predate the infection). Cell type and time point are not known.

This clonotype was detected a few times. This chain joins TRBV25-1 and TRBJ2-3; the match to TRBD1 covers 10 bases. Trimming removed 3 bases from V and 4 bases from J; junction bases left unmatched: 4. The germline V gene encodes CDR1 MGHDK and CDR2 SYGVNS. The CDR3 totals 15 residues. CDR3 bases: TGTGCCAGCAGTGACGACAGGGGGCGGTCAGATACGCAGTATTTT. The encoded protein is CASSDDRGRSDTQYF.

Ten or more counts support this clonotype. The chain recombines TRBV7-2 with TRBJ2-5; either TRBD1 or TRBD2 may fit D (5 bases each). The length of the CDR3 is 14 residues. Trimming cost V 0 bases and J 1 base, with 6 bases left between them. Germline V lookup: CDR1 SGHTA, CDR2 FQGNSA. CDR3 sequence (DNA): TGTGCCAGCAGCTTAGCTGGGACCCAAGAGACCCAGTACTTC. This encodes CASSLAGTQETQYF.

This clonotype was seen ten or more times. V is TRBV4-3 and J is TRBJ1-2, with D perhaps TRBD1 (5 bases). Looked up from germline, CDR1 is LGHNA and CDR2 is YSLEER. V gave up 0 bases and J gave up 4 bases, with 9 bases separating them. The CDR3 has 14 amino acids. The DNA for the CDR3 is TGCGCCAGCAGCCAAGATAGGGGAAGCTATGGCTACACCTTC. It is translated as CASSQDRGSYGYTF.

This clonotype was recorded a few times. CDR3 sequence reads: CASSPKGVGAGTQYF. CDR3 DNA: TGTGCCAGCAGTCCTAAGGGGGTAGGGGCTGGTACGCAGTATTTT. The genes are TRBV27 and TRBJ2-3; tentatively, D is TRBD1 (6 bases). The CDR3 covers 15 residues. In germline, CDR1 is MNHEY, CDR2 SMNVEV (reference sequence). The V end lost 5 bases, the J end lost 8 bases, and 20 bases lay between the germline ends.

The chain joins TRBV5-5 to TRBJ2-5; 11 bases map to TRBD1. Germline CDR1 is SGHKS and CDR2 is YYEKEE (reference sequence). Trimming took 5 bases from V and 7 from J; bases not matched to a gene: 10. CDR3 size: 15 residues. Here the CDR3 DNA reads TGTGCCAGCAGATATCCCGGGACAGGGGGAGGGACCCAGTACTTC. Amino acid sequence: CASRYPGTGGGTQYF.

This chain uses TRBV28 with TRBJ1-1; unclear D gene. V was cut by 8 bases and J by 1 base, with 14 bases left in between. This CDR3 has 14 residues. Germline CDR1 reads MDHEN; CDR2 reads SYDVKM. CDR3 in amino acids: CASDRARQNTEAFF. CDR3 bases: TGTGCCAGCGATAGGGCCCGGCAGAACACTGAAGCTTTCTTT.